The clone carrying this TCR beta chain was observed many times. From the PCR reads, TCRdb re-called clones with MiXCR. The sample carries about 93,000 clones, approximately 11% recorded once. This entry belongs to a study of metastatic and nonmetastatic thyroid tumors. Each patient came to thyroid surgery without any prior treatment (of any kind). The clonotype originates from a female donor with papillary thyroid cancer or a benign thyroid nodule (not recorded which). Some clones in this sample may be carry-over from other donors' samples. Sequenced input: blood.

CDR3 in amino acids: CASSLSYGSPNTEAFF. Written as DNA, the CDR3 is TGTGCCAGCAGTTTATCATATGGCAGTCCGAACACTGAAGCTTTCTTT. The rearrangement joins TRBV27 to TRBJ1-1; D is ambiguous. This CDR3 has 16 amino acids. Trimming cost V 0 bases and J 1 base, with 12 bases left between them. Germline lookup yields CDR1 MNHEY and CDR2 SMNVEV (reference sequence).